This T cell receptor (beta chain) is drawn from a study of blood T cells in healthy people across ages. Study-wide points: CMV status of donors was unknown, possibly confounding expanded clonotype changes.

A second PCR of roughly 7 to 11 cycles used a sample-barcoded 5' primer and a J-beta primer mix. Using its own MiXCR run on the 5' RACE reads, TCRdb lists one record per CDR3 protein. Of 1.4 million to 1.5 million distinct CDR3 sequences listed, around two fifths are singletons. To note about this clonotype: Its antigen is still unknown.

Peripheral blood from each donor was collected in a volume of 9.5 to 10 milliliters. The sequence derives from a young woman in good health. The specimen sequenced was blood.

CDR3 loop: CSAARQKNTGELFF. CDR3 nucleotides: TGCAGCGCCGCTAGGCAGAAGAACACCGGGGAGCTGTTTTTT. This chain links TRBV29-1 with TRBJ2-2; no firm D call. Trimming stripped 7 bases from V and 1 base from J, with 13 bases between. The CDR3 loop spans 14 amino acids. Germline loops: CDR1 SQVTM, CDR2 ANQGSEA.